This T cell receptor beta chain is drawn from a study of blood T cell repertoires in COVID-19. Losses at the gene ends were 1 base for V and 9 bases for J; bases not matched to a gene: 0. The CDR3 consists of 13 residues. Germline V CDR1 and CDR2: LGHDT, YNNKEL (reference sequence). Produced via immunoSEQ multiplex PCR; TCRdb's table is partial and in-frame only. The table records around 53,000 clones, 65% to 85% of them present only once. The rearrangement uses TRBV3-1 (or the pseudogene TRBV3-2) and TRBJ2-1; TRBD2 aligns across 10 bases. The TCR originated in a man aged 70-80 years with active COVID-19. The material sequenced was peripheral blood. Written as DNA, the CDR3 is TGTGCCAGCAGCCAAGTAGCGGGAGGTGAGCAGTTCTTC. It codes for CASSQVAGGEQFF.